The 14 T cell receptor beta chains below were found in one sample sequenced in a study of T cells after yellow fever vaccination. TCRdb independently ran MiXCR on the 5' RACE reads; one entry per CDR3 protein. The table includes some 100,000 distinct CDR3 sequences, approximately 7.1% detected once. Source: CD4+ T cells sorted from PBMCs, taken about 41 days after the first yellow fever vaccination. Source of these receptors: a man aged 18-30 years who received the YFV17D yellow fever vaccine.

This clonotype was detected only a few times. Here the CDR3 reads CSAGDIRPPYGYTF. The CDR3 DNA follows: TGCAGTGCGGGGGACATTCGACCTCCCTATGGCTACACCTTC. The chain recombines TRBV20-1 with TRBJ1-2, with D possibly matching TRBD1 (6 bases). Germline V CDR1 and CDR2: DFQATT, SNEGSKA (reference sequence). Trimming cost V 6 bases and J 4 bases, with 18 bases left between them. This CDR3 has 14 amino acids.

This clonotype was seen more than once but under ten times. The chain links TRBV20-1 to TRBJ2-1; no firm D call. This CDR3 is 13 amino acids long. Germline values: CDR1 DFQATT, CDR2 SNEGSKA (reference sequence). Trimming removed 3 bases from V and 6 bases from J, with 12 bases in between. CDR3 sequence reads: CSARTLTSNEQFF. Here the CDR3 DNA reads TGCAGTGCTAGGACCCTGACCTCCAATGAGCAGTTCTTC.

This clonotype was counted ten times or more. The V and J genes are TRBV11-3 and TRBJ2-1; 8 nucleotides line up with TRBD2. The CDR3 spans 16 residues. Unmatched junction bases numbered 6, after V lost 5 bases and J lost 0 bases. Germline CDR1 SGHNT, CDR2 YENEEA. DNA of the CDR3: TGTGCCAGCAGCCCGGCCGGGACTAGCTCCTACAATGAGCAGTTCTTC. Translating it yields CASSPAGTSSYNEQFF.

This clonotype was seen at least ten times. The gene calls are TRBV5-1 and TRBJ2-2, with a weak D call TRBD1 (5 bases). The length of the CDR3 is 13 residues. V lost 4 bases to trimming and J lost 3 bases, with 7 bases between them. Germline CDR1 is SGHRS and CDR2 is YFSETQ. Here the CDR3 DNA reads TGCGCCAGCAGCGACAGTGACACCGGGGAGCTGTTTTTT. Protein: CASSDSDTGELFF. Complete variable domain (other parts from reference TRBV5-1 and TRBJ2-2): KAGVTQTPRYLIKTRGQQVTLSCSPISGHRSVSWYQQTPGQGLQFLFEYFSETQRNKGNFPGRFSGRQFSNSRSEMNVSTLELGDSALYLCASSDSDTGELFFGEGSRLTVL.

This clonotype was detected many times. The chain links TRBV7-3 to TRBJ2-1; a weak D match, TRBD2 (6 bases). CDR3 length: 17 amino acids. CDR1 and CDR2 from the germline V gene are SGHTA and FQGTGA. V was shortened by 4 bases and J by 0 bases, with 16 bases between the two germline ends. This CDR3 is CASSWDVGGSSYNEQFF. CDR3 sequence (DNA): TGTGCCAGCAGCTGGGATGTTGGAGGGAGCTCCTACAATGAGCAGTTCTTC.

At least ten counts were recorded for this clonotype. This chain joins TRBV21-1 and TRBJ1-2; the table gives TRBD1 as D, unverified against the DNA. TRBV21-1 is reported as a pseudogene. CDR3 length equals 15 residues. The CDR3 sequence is CASSKVEGARSGYTF. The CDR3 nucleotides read TGTGCCAGCAGCAAAGTTGAAGGGGCGCGGAGTGGCTACACCTTC.

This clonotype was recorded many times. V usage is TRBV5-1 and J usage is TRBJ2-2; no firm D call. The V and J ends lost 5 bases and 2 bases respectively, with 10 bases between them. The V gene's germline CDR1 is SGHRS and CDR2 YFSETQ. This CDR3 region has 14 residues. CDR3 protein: CASSQDRNTGELFF. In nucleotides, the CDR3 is TGCGCCAGCAGTCAGGACCGTAACACCGGGGAGCTGTTTTTT.

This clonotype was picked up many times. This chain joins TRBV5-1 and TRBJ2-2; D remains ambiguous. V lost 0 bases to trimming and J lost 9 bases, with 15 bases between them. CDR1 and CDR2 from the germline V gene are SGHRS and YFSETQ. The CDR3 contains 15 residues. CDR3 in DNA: TGCGCCAGCAGCTTGGTTGGTGGTGGGAACCGGGAGCTGTTTTTT. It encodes CASSLVGGGNRELFF. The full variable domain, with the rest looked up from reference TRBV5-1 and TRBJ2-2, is KAGVTQTPRYLIKTRGQQVTLSCSPISGHRSVSWYQQTPGQGLQFLFEYFSETQRNKGNFPGRFSGRQFSNSRSEMNVSTLELGDSALYLCASSLVGGGNRELFFGEGSRLTVL.

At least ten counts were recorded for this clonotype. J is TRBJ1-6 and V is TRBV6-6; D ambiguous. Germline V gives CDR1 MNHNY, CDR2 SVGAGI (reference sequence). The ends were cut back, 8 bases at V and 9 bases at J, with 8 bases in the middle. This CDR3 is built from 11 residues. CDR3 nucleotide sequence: TGTGCCAGCGCAAACCCTTCACCCCTCCACTTT. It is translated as CASANPSPLHF.

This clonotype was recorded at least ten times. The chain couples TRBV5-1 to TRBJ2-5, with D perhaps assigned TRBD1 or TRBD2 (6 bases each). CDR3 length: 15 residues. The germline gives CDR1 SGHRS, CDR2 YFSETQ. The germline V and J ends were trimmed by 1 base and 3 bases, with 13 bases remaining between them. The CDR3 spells CASSLPYGGEETQYF. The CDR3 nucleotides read TGCGCCAGCAGCTTGCCTTACGGGGGCGAAGAGACCCAGTACTTC.

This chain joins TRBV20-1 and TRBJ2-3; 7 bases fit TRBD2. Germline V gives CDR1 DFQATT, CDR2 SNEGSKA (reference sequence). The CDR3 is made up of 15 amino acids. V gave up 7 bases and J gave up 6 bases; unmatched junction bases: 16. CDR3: CSGARVGGERDTQYF. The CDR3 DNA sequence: TGCAGTGGCGCTAGAGTGGGAGGGGAGAGGGATACGCAGTATTTT.

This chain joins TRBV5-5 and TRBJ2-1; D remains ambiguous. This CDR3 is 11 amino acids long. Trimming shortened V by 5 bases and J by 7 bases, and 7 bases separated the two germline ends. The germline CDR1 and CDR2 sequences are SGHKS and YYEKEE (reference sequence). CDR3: CASRLSNEQFF. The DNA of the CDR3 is TGTGCCAGCAGGCTGAGTAATGAGCAGTTCTTC.

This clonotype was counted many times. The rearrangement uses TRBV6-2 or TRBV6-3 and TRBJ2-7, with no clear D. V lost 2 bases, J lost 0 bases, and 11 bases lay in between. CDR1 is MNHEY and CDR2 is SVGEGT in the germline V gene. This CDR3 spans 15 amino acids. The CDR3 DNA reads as TGTGCCAGCAGTTACGTCAGGAAGGGCTCCTACGAGCAGTACGTC. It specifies CASSYVRKGSYEQYV.

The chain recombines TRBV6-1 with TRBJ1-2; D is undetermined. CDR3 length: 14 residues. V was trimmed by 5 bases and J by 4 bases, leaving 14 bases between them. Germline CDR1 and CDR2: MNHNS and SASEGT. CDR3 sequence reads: CASSPGRWGYGYTF. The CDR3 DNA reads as TGTGCCAGCAGTCCCGGACGGTGGGGCTATGGCTACACCTTC.